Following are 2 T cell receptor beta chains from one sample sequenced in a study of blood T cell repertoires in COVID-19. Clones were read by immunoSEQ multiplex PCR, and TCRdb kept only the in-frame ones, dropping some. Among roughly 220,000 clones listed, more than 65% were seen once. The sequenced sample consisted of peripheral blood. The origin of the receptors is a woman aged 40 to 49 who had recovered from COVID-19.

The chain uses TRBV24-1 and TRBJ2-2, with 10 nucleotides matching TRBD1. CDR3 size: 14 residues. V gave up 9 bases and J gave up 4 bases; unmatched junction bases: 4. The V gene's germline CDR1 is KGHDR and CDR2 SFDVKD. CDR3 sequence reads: CATSGTGVTGELFF. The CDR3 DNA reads TGTGCCACCTCAGGGACAGGGGTCACCGGGGAGCTGTTTTTT.

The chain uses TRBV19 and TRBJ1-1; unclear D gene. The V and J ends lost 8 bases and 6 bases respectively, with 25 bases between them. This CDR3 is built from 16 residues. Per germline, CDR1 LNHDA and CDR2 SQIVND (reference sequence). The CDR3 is CASAPLVGSWGAEAFF. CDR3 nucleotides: TGTGCCAGTGCACCCCTTGTAGGATCCTGGGGAGCTGAAGCTTTCTTT. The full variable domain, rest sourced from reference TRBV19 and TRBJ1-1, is DGGITQSPKYLFRKEGQNVTLSCEQNLNHDAMYWYRQDPGQGLRLIYYSQIVNDFQKGDIAEGYSVSREKKESFPLTVTSAQKNPTAFYLCASAPLVGSWGAEAFFGQGTRLTVV.